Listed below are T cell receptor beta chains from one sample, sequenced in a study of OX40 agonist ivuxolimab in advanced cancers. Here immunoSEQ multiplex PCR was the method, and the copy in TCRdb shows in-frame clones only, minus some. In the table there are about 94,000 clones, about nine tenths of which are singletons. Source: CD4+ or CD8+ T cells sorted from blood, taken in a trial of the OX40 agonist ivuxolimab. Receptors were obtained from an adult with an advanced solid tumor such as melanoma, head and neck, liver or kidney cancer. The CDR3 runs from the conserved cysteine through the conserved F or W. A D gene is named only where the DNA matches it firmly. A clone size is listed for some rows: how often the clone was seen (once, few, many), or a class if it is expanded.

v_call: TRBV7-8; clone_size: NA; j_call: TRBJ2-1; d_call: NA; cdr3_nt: TGTGCCAGCAGCTTAAAGGGTGGGTGGTTCTACAATGAGCAGTTCTTC; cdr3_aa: CASSLKGGWFYNEQFF
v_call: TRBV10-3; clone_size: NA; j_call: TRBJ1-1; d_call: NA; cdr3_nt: TGTGCCATCAGTCCCGGAAGTTTGAACACTGAAGCTTTCTTT; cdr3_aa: CAISPGSLNTEAFF
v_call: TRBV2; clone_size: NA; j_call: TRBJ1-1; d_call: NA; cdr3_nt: TGTGCCAGCAGTCTTCACAGTGAAGCTTTCTTT; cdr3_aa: CASSLHSEAFF
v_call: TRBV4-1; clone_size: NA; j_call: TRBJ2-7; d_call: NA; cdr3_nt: TGCGCCAGCAGCCTCACAGCTACCACCTACGAGCAGTACTTC; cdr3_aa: CASSLTATTYEQYF
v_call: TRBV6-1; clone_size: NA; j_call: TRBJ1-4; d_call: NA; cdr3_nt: TGTGCCAGCAGTGAGATTAGGGCAGGGGCGGAGAAACTGTTTTTT; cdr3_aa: CASSEIRAGAEKLFF
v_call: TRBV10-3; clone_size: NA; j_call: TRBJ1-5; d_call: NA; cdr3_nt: TGTGCCATCAGTGTTGGGAGAGGCAATCAGCCCCAGCATTTT; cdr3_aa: CAISVGRGNQPQHF
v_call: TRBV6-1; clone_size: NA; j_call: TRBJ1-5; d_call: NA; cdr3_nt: TGTGCCAGCAGTGCTGAAGGGGGACCCAGGGGCGGGCCCCAGCATTTT; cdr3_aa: CASSAEGGPRGGPQHF
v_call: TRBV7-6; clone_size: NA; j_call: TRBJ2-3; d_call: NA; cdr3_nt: TGTGCCAGCAGCTTAGGATACGGGGATACGCAGTATTTT; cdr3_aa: CASSLGYGDTQYF
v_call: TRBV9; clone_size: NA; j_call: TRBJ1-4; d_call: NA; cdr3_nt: TGTGCCAGCAGCGTAGGCCCGGGTGGGGAAAAACTGTTTTTT; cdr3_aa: CASSVGPGGEKLFF
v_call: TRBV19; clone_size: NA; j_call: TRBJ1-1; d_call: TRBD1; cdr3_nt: TGTGCCAGTAGCCGACAGGGACGAATGAACACTGAAGCTTTCTTT; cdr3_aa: CASSRQGRMNTEAFF
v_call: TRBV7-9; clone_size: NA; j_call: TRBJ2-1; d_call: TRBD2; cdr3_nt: TGTGCCAGCAGCCTCCCTCCCGGGCTAGCGGGGGGTTACAATGAGCAGTTCTTC; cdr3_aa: CASSLPPGLAGGYNEQFF
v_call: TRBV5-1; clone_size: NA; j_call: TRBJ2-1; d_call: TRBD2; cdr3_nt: TGCGCCAGCAGCTCCGGCCTCAGCGGGGGGCCCTCCTACAATGAGCAGTTCTTC; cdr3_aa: CASSSGLSGGPSYNEQFF
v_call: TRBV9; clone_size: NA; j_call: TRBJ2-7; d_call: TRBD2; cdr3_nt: TGTGCCAGCAGCGTAGGATCTAGCGGGGTTATCGCCTACGAGCAGTACTTC; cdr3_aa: CASSVGSSGVIAYEQYF
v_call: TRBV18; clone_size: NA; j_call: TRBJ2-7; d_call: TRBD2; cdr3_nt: TGTGCCAGCTCACCACCGATAAGCGGGGTAAGGTACGAGCAGTACTTC; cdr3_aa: CASSPPISGVRYEQYF
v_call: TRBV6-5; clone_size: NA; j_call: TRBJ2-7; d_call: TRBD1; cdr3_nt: TGTGCCAGCAGTTACAACAGGGGTTACGAGCAGTACTTC; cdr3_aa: CASSYNRGYEQYF
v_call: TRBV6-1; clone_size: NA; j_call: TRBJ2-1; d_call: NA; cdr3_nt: TGTGCCAGCAGCGCCGTTTATGAGCAGTTCTTC; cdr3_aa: CASSAVYEQFF
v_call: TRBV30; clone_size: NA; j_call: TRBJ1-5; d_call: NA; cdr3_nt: TGTGCCTGGAGTCCTGGGCTTAGCAATCAGCCCCAGCATTTT; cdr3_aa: CAWSPGLSNQPQHF
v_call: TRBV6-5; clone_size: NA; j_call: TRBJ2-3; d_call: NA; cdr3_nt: TGTGCCAGCAGTCTGACAGACCACATGGGTGGTACGCAGTATTTT; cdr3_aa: CASSLTDHMGGTQYF
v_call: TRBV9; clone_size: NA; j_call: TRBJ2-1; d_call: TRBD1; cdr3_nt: TGTGCCAGCAGCCCTCGTCCACTGGACAGGGACAATGAGCAGTTCTTC; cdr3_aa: CASSPRPLDRDNEQFF
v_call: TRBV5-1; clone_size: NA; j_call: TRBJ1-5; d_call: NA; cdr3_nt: TGCGCCAGCAGCTTGGGTGACACAGGCAATCAGCCCCAGCATTTT; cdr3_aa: CASSLGDTGNQPQHF
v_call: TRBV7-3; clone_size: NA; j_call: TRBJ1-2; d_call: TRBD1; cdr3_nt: TGTGCCAGCAGCCATCCGGGACAGCGATCCAACTATGGCTACACCTTC; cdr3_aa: CASSHPGQRSNYGYTF
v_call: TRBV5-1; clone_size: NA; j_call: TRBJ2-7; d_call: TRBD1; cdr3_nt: TGCGCCAGCAGCTCCTGGACAGGGGCGGGCGAGCAGTACTTC; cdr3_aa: CASSSWTGAGEQYF
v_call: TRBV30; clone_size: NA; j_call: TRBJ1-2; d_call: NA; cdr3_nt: TGTGCCGGGGGACGGAGCTATGGCTACACCTTC; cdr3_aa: CAGGRSYGYTF
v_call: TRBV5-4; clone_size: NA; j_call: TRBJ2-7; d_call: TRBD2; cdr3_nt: TGTGCCAGCAGCTCCCGAGCTAGCGGGGGGGCCTACGAGCAGTACTTC; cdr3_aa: CASSSRASGGAYEQYF
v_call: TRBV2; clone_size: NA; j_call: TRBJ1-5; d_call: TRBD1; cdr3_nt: TGTGCCAGCAGTGAAACTGGGACAGGGAAGAGTCAGCCCCAGCATTTT; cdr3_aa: CASSETGTGKSQPQHF
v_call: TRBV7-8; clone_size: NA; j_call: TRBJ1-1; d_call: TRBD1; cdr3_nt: TGTGCCAGCAGCTTACAAGGACAGGGGGCTTCTGAAGCTTTCTTT; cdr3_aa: CASSLQGQGASEAFF
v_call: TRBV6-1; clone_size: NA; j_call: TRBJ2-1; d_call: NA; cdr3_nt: TGTGCCAGCAGTGGAGCCGTCGGGTCCTACAATGAGCAGTTCTTC; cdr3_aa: CASSGAVGSYNEQFF
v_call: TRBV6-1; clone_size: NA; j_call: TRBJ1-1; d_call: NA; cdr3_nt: TGTGCCAGCAGAGGGGCGGGGGGGAACACTGAAGCTTTCTTT; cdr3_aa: CASRGAGGNTEAFF
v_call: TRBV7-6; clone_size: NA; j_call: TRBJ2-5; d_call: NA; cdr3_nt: TGTGCCAGCAGCTTAGTTTCAGGGGGGGAGACCCAGTACTTC; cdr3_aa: CASSLVSGGETQYF
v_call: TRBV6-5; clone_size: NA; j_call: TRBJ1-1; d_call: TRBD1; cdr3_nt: TGTGCCAGCAGCGTTCCGGGGACAGTTGAAGCTTTCTTT; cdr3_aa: CASSVPGTVEAFF
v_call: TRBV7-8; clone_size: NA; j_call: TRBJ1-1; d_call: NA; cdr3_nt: TGTGCCAGCAGCGGTGTTGACCAAGCTTTCTTT; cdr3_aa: CASSGVDQAFF
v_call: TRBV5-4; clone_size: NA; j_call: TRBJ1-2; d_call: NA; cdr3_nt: TGTGCCAGCAGCTTGGCTGGGGCCCGAGGCTACACCTTC; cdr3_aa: CASSLAGARGYTF
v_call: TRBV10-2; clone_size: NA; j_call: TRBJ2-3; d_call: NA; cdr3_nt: TGCGCCAGCAGTCGGTCGGGGGGCAGCACAGATACGCAGTATTTT; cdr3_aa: CASSRSGGSTDTQYF
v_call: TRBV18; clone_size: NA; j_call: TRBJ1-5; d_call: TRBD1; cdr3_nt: TGTGCCAGCTCACCTATAGGACAGGGTAGTGAGCCCCAGCATTTT; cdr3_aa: CASSPIGQGSEPQHF
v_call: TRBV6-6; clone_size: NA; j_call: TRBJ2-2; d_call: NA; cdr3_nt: TGTGCCAGCAGTTACCCGACAGGATTTAACACCGGGGAGCTGTTTTTT; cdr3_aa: CASSYPTGFNTGELFF
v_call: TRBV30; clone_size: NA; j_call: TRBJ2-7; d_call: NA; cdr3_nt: TGTGCCTGGAAGGCTAACAGGGAGGTCCACGAGCAGTACTTC; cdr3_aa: CAWKANREVHEQYF
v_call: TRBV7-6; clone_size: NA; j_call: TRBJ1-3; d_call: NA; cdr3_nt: TGTGCCAGCAGCGCCATTGGGGGGAACTCTGGAAACACCATATATTTT; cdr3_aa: CASSAIGGNSGNTIYF
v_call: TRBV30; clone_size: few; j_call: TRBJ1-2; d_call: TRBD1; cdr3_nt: TGTGCCTGGAGTGTAACAGGGGGCATCTATGGCTACACCTTC; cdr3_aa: CAWSVTGGIYGYTF
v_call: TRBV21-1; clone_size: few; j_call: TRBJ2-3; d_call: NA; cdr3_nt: TGTGCCCGGAGGAACAGCACAGATACGCAGTATTTT; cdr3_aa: CARRNSTDTQYF
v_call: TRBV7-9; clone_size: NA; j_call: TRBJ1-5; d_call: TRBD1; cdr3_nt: TGTGCCAGCAGCCCTGGACAGGGAAGGGGCCAGCCCCAGCATTTT; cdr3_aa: CASSPGQGRGQPQHF
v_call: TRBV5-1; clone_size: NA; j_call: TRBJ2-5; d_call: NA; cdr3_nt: TGCGCCAGCAGCTTGATAGCGCAAGAGACCCAGTACTTC; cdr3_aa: CASSLIAQETQYF
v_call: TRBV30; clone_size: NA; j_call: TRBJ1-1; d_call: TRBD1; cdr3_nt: TGTGCCTGGAGTAAGACAGGGGGCACTGAAGCTTTCTTT; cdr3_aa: CAWSKTGGTEAFF
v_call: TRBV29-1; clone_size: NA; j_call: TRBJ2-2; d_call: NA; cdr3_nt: TGCAGCGTTGAGGCGAACACCGGGGAGCTGTTTTTT; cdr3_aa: CSVEANTGELFF
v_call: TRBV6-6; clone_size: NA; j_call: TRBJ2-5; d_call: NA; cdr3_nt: TGTGCCAGCAGTTCACAACCGACTAGACACCAAGAGACCCAGTACTTC; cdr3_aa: CASSSQPTRHQETQYF
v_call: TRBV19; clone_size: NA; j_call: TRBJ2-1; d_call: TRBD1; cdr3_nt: TGTGCCAGTAGTGGAGACAGGGTTAATGAGCAGTTCTTC; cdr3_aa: CASSGDRVNEQFF
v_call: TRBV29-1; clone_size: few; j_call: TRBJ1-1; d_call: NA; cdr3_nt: TGCAGCGTTGAAGGCGGAGCGAACACTGAAGCTTTCTTT; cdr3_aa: CSVEGGANTEAFF
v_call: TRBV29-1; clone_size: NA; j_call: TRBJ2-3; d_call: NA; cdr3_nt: TGCAGCGTGGGCCTACAGGGAACTAGCACAGATACGCAGTATTTT; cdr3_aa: CSVGLQGTSTDTQYF
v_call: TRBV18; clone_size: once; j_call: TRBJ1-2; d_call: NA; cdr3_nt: TGTGCCAGCTCACCACCGGTGTCAGGAGATGGCTACACCTTC; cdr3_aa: CASSPPVSGDGYTF
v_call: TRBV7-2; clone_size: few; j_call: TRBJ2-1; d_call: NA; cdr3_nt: TGTGCCAGCAGCTTAGAGACGGCGGGGGAGCAGTTCTTC; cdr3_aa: CASSLETAGEQFF
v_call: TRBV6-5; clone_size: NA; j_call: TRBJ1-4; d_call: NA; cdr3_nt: TGTGCCAGCAGTTACGAGACAGGTGGTAACGAAAAACTGTTTTTT; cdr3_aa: CASSYETGGNEKLFF
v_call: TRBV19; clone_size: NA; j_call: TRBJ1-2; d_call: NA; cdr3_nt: TGTGCCAGTAGTGTCGGGGTAGATTATGGCTACACCTTC; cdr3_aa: CASSVGVDYGYTF
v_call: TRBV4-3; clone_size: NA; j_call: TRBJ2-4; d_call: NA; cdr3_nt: TGCGCCAGCAGCCAAGATGTATGGGGGGTAGGTTCGTGGGCCAAAAACATTCAGTACTTC; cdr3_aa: CASSQDVWGVGSWAKNIQYF
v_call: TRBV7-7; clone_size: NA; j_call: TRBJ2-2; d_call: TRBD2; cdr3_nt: TGTGCTAGCAGCTCCTCTAGCGGGGGGTCCCCCGGGGAGCTGTTTTTT; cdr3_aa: CASSSSSGGSPGELFF
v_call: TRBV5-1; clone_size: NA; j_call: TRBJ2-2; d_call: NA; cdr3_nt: TGCGCCAGCAGCCCAAAACAGGTTGGGGAGCTGTTTTTT; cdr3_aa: CASSPKQVGELFF
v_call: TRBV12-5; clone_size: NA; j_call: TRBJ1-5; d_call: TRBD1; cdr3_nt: TGTGCTAGTGGTTTGGTAGTTCCGGACAGGGACTATAGCAATCAGCCCCAGCATTTT; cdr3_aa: CASGLVVPDRDYSNQPQHF
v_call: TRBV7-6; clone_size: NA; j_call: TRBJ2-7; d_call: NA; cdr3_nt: TGTGCCAGCAGCTTCGGGGGACCTGCCCCCCACGAGCAGTACTTC; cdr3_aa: CASSFGGPAPHEQYF
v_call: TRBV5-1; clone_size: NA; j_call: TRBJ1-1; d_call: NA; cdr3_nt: TGCGCCAGCAGCTTGGGAGATAATATTAACACTGAAGCTTTCTTT; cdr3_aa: CASSLGDNINTEAFF
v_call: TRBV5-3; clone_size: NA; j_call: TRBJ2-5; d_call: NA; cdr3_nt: TGTGCCAGAAGCTTGGTAGGGCCAAAAGAGACCCAGTACTTC; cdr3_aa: CARSLVGPKETQYF
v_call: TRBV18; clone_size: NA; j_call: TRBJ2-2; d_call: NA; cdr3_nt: TGTGCCAGCTCACCGGGACTCCCGGACACCGGGGAGCTGTTTTTT; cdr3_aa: CASSPGLPDTGELFF